Reported below is one T cell receptor (beta chain). The antigen is not known. Expressed TCRB transcripts were sequenced, since all the RNA that had been isolated was reverse transcribed. TCRdb keeps only in-frame clones here, not all; method: immunoSEQ multiplex PCR. The sample shows roughly 730,000 clones, about an eighth of them seen only once. CDR1 is ENHRY, CDR2 SYGVKD, per germline. The CDR3 runs to 14 residues. V was clipped by 2 bases and J by 7 bases, with 12 bases between them. These data are taken from a study of beta chain features in type 1 diabetes. General study findings and limits: Researchers report that Type 1 diabetes patients had moderately but significantly shorter TCRB CDR3s across all four CD4+ subsets. When VDJ junctions were examined, type 1 diabetes patients showed fewer insertions and more deletions.

The receptor comes from a man younger than 35 with type 1 diabetes. The J gene is TRBJ2-1, the V gene TRBV10-3; D is unclear. The material sequenced was naive CD4+ T cells from blood. CDR3 residues: CAISEGGRWNEQFF. DNA for the CDR3: TGTGCCATCAGTGAGGGTGGGCGATGGAATGAGCAGTTCTTC.